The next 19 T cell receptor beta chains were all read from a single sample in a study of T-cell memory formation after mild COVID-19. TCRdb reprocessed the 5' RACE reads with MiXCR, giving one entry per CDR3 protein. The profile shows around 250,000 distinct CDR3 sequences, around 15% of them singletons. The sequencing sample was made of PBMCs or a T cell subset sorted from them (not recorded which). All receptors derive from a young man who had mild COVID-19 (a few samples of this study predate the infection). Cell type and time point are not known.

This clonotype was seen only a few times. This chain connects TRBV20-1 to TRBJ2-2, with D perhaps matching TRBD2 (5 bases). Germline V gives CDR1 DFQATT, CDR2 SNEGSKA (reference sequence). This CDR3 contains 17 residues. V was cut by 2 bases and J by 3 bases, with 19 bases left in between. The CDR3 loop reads CSARPGLRRADTGELFF. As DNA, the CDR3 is TGCAGTGCTAGACCCGGACTTAGGCGGGCGGACACCGGGGAGCTGTTTTTT.

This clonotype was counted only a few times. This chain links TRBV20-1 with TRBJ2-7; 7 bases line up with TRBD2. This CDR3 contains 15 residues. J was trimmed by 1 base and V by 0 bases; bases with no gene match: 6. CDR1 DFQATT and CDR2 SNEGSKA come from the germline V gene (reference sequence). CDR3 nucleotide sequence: TGCAGTGCTAGAGATTTGACTAGCTCGTCCTACGAGCAGTACTTC. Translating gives CSARDLTSSSYEQYF.

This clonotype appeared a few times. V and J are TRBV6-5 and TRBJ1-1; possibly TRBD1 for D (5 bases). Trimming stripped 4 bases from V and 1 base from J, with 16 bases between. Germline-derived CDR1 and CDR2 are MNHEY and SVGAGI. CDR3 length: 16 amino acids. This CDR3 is CASSFSAGTKNTEAFF. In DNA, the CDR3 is TGTGCCAGCAGTTTCTCAGCCGGGACGAAGAACACTGAAGCTTTCTTT.

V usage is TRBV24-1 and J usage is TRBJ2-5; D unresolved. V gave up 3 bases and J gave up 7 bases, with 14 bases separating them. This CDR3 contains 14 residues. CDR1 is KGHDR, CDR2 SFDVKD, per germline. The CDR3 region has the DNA TGTGCCACCAGTGATCCACGGGCTGGGGTGACCCAGTACTTC. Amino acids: CATSDPRAGVTQYF.

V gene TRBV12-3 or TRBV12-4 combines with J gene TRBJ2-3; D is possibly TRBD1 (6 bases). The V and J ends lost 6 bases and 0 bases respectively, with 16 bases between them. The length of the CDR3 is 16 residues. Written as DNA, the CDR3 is TGTGCCAGCAGGAAGGGGGTCGGCGGGAGCACAGATACGCAGTATTTT. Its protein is CASRKGVGGSTDTQYF.

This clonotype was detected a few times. The CDR3 reads CASGQGPRAYEQYF. For the CDR3, the DNA is TGTGCCAGCGGGCAGGGGCCCCGGGCCTACGAGCAGTACTTC. This rearrangement joins TRBV6-1 to TRBJ2-7; D possibly corresponds to TRBD1 (6 bases). From germline, CDR1 is MNHNS and CDR2 SASEGT. V lost 8 bases and J 2 bases, leaving 16 bases between the germline ends. The CDR3 length is 14 residues.

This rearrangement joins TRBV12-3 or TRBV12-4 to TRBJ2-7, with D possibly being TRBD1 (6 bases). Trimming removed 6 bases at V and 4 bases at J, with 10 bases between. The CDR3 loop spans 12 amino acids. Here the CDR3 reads CASRDSHYEQYF. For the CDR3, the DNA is TGTGCCAGCAGGGACAGTCATTACGAGCAGTACTTC.

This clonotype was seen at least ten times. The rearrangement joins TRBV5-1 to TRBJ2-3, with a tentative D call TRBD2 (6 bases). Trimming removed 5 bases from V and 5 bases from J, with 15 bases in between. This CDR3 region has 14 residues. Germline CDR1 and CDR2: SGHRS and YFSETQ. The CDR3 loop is CASRGRPGVDTQYF. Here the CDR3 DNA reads TGCGCCAGCAGGGGCAGGCCGGGAGTAGATACGCAGTATTTT.

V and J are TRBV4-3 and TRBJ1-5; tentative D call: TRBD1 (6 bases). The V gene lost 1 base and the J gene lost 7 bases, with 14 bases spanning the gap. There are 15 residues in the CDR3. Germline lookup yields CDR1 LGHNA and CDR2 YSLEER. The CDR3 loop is CASSQGRGAGQPQHF. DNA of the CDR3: TGCGCCAGCAGCCAAGGTAGGGGGGCGGGCCAGCCCCAGCATTTT.

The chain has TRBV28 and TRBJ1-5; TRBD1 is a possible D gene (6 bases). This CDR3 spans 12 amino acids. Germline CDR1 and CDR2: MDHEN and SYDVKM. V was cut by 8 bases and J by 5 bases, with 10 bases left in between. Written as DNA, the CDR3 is TGTGCCAGCGCAGGGGTCGATCAGCCCCAGCATTTT. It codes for CASAGVDQPQHF.

CDR3 sequence reads: CASSELAGEEQYV. The DNA for the CDR3 is TGTGCCAGTAGTGAATTAGCGGGGGAGGAGCAGTACGTC. This chain joins TRBV19 and TRBJ2-7; 9 bases are shared with TRBD2. Per germline, CDR1 LNHDA and CDR2 SQIVND (reference sequence). The CDR3 consists of 13 residues. V lost 5 bases to trimming and J lost 7 bases; unmatched junction nucleotides: 6.

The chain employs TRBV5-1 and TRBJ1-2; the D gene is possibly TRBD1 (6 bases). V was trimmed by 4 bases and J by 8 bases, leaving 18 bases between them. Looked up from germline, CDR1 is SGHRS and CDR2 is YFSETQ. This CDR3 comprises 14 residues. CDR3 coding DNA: TGCGCCAGCAGCCCCTGGGGGCAGTCCGGGGGCTACACCTTC. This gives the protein CASSPWGQSGGYTF. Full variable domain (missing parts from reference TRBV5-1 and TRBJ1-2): KAGVTQTPRYLIKTRGQQVTLSCSPISGHRSVSWYQQTPGQGLQFLFEYFSETQRNKGNFPGRFSGRQFSNSRSEMNVSTLELGDSALYLCASSPWGQSGGYTFGSGTRLTVV.

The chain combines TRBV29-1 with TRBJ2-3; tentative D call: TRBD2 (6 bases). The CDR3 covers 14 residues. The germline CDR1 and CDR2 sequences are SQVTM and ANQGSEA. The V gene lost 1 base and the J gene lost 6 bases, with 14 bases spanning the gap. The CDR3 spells CSVEGSGAGDTQYF. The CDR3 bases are TGCAGCGTTGAAGGCTCGGGAGCTGGGGATACGCAGTATTTT.

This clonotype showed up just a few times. The CDR3 region is CASSNSEYEQYF. The DNA of the CDR3 is TGCGCCAGCAGTAACTCCGAGTACGAGCAGTACTTC. The chain is built from TRBV5-1 and TRBJ2-7; D gene uncertain. The CDR3 spans 12 residues. V was clipped by 5 bases and J by 4 bases, with 10 bases between them. Germline V gene sequence: CDR1 SGHRS, CDR2 YFSETQ.

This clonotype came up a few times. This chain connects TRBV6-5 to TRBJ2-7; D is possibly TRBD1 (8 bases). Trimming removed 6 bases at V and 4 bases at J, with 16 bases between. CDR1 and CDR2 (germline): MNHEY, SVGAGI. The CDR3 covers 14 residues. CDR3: CASRRGQGGYEQYF. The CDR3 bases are TGTGCCAGCAGGAGAGGACAGGGAGGGTACGAGCAGTACTTC.

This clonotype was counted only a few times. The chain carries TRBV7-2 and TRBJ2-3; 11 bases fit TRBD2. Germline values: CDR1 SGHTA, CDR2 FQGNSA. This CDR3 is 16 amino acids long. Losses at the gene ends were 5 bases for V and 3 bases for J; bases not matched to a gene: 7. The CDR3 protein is CASSGRLAGPTDTQYF. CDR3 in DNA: TGTGCCAGCAGCGGAAGACTAGCGGGGCCAACAGATACGCAGTATTTT.

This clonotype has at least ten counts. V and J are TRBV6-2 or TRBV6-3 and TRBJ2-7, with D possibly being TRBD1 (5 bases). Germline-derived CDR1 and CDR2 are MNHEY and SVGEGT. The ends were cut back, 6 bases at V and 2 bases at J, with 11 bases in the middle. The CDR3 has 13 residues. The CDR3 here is CASRPPDTYEQYV. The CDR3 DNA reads TGTGCCAGCAGGCCCCCGGACACCTACGAGCAGTACGTC.

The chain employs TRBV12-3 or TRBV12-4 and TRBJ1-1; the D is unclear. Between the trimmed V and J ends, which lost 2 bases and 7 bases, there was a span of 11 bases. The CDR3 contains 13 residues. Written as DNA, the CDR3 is TGTGCCAGCAGTTTAAGCGGAGGAGGTGAAGCTTTCTTT. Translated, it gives CASSLSGGGEAFF.

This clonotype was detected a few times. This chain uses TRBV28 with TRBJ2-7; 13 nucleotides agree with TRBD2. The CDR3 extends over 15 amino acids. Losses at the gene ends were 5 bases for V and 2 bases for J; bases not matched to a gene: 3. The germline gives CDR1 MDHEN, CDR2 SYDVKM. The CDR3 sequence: CASSPGTSGAYEQYV. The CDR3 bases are TGTGCCAGCAGTCCAGGGACTAGCGGGGCCTACGAGCAGTACGTC.